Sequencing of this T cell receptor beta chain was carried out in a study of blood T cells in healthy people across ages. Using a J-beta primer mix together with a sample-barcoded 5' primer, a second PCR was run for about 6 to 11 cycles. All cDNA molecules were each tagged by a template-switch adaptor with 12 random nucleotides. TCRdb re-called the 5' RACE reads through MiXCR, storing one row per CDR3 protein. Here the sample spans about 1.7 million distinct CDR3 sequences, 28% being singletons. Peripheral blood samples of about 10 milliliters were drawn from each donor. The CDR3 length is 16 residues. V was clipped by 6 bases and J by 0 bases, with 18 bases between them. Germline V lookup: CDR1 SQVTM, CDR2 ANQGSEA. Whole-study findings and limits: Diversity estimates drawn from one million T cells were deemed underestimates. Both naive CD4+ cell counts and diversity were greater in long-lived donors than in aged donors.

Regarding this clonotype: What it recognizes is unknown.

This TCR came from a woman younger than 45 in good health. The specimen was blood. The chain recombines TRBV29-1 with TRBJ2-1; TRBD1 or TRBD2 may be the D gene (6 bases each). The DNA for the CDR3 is TGCAGCGTCAAGGGGGGCGGGGAAAGCTCCTACAATGAGCAGTTCTTC. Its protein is CSVKGGGESSYNEQFF.